This is a list of T cell receptor beta chains from one sample in a study of spatial heterogeneity in lung cancer. MiXCR was run by TCRdb on the 5' RACE reads, yielding one entry per CDR3 protein. Among over 50,000 distinct CDR3 sequences listed, 7.5% to 8.5% were seen once. This material consisted of PBMCs, taken at surgery. All receptors come from a female donor with early-stage non-small cell lung cancer. CDR3s include the opening cysteine and the closing phenylalanine or tryptophan. The order of the fields is CDR3 DNA, CDR3 protein, V gene, J gene, clone size, D gene. The D gene is left open where the match is weak. The size entry is marked missing in some rows and otherwise reads once, few, many or a size class.

TGTGCCAGCTCACCACCTGTAAAAGAGACCCAGTACTTC	CASSPPVKETQYF	TRBV18	TRBJ2-5	many	NA
TGCGCCAGCAGCAAAGGGAGAGATCGAGGAGAGACCCAGTACTTC	CASSKGRDRGETQYF	TRBV5-1	TRBJ2-5	NA	NA
TGTGCCAGCAGTTTCCCGGGACTGGCCTATCAGCAGTACTTC	CASSFPGLAYQQYF	TRBV28	TRBJ2-7	many	NA
TGTGCCAGCAGCGTACAGGGAAGTCCCTACGAGCAGTACTTC	CASSVQGSPYEQYF	TRBV9	TRBJ2-7	few	NA
TGTGCCATCACCGGGGCCGGGTATAGCTATGGCTACACCTTC	CAITGAGYSYGYTF	TRBV10-3	TRBJ1-2	few	NA
TGTGCCAGCAGGGGACAGGGAAAGGGTCAGCCCCAGCATTTT	CASRGQGKGQPQHF	TRBV6-5	TRBJ1-5	NA	TRBD1
TGTGCCAGCAGCTTGGGACAGTTCCAAAGCATTCAGTACTTC	CASSLGQFQSIQYF	TRBV7-2	TRBJ2-4	NA	TRBD1
TGTGCCAGCAGCTCTCAGGGACCCGGCCAGCCCCAGCATTTT	CASSSQGPGQPQHF	TRBV7-3	TRBJ1-5	NA	NA
TGCGCCAGCAGCCAAGAATTCGTCAATCAGCCCCAGCATTTT	CASSQEFVNQPQHF	TRBV4-1	TRBJ1-5	NA	NA
TGTGCCAGTAGTGGGACGGGGTCCTACGAGCAGTACTTC	CASSGTGSYEQYF	TRBV19	TRBJ2-7	many	NA
TGTGCCAGCAGTTTCGCCCAGGGGGACTATGGCTACACCTTC	CASSFAQGDYGYTF	TRBV28	TRBJ1-2	NA	TRBD1
TGTGCCACCAGTGATGGGACGAGGGGCCAGCCCCAGCATTTT	CATSDGTRGQPQHF	TRBV24-1	TRBJ1-5	NA	NA
TGTGCCAGCAGCGCTTTGGGACTGAACACTGAAGCTTTCTTT	CASSALGLNTEAFF	TRBV3-1	TRBJ1-1	many	NA
TGTGCCAGCAGTCCTAGCACAGATACGCAGTATTTT	CASSPSTDTQYF	TRBV27	TRBJ2-3	many	NA
TGTGCCAGCAGCTTAGTAACAGGCGCCAATCAGCCCCAGCATTTT	CASSLVTGANQPQHF	TRBV7-2	TRBJ1-5	many	NA
TGCAGTGCTAGCGGGATGAGCTCCTACAATGAGCAGTTCTTC	CSASGMSSYNEQFF	TRBV20-1	TRBJ2-1	NA	NA
TGCGCCAGCAGCCACGCAGGGAGCTATGGCTACACCTTC	CASSHAGSYGYTF	TRBV4-1	TRBJ1-2	few	NA
TGTGCCAGCAGAGAAGTAGGGGAAAACATTCAGTACTTC	CASREVGENIQYF	TRBV2	TRBJ2-4	few	NA
TGTGCCAGCACCAGGGCTTATGAAGCTTTCTTT	CASTRAYEAFF	TRBV6-1	TRBJ1-1	few	NA
TGTGCCAGCAGCTTAGCGTTCTCGGGCGATACGCAGTATTTT	CASSLAFSGDTQYF	TRBV7-9	TRBJ2-3	few	NA
TGTGCCAGCAGCGACCCTAGCGCTAGCACAGATACGCAGTATTTT	CASSDPSASTDTQYF	TRBV5-4	TRBJ2-3	NA	NA
TGTGCCAGCAGCTTTAGTATCGGAGAGCAGTTCTTC	CASSFSIGEQFF	TRBV11-3	TRBJ2-1	few	NA
TGTGCCAGCAGCTTAGTCGGTAGCGGTGCCTACGAGCAGTACTTC	CASSLVGSGAYEQYF	TRBV11-2	TRBJ2-7	many	NA
TGTGCCAGCAGCTTAGCGGCGGGTACTGAAGCTTTCTTT	CASSLAAGTEAFF	TRBV7-9	TRBJ1-1	few	NA
TGCAGCGTATTCGGCGGGAGGAGTGACAATGAGCAGTTCTTC	CSVFGGRSDNEQFF	TRBV29-1	TRBJ2-1	many	TRBD2
TGCGCCAGCAGCCAATCGCGACAGGGGTACAATGAGCAGTTCTTC	CASSQSRQGYNEQFF	TRBV4-1	TRBJ2-1	few	TRBD1
TGTGCCAGCAGCTTACAGGGGGATGGCTACACCTTC	CASSLQGDGYTF	TRBV7-2	TRBJ1-2	NA	TRBD1
TGCAGCGTTGAAGAAACGGGAGGAGAGACCCAGTACTTC	CSVEETGGETQYF	TRBV29-1	TRBJ2-5	many	TRBD2
TGTGCCAGCAGTGCCCTAGCGGGAAGGACCGGGGAGCTGTTTTTT	CASSALAGRTGELFF	TRBV12-3/TRBV12-4	TRBJ2-2	few	TRBD2
TGTGCCACCAGGGCTGCGAAAGAGAAAGATACGCAGTATTTT	CATRAAKEKDTQYF	TRBV11-3	TRBJ2-3	many	NA
TGTGCCAGCGCGGGGATTGACACCGGGGAGCTGTTTTTT	CASAGIDTGELFF	TRBV28	TRBJ2-2	few	NA
TGTGCCAGCAGTCTCGCCAAGGGGGAGCTGTTTTTT	CASSLAKGELFF	TRBV28	TRBJ2-2	NA	NA
TGCGCCAGCAATCCCAGAGTGGGTCGAGATGGCTACACCTTC	CASNPRVGRDGYTF	TRBV10-1	TRBJ1-2	few	NA